This T cell receptor beta chain was profiled in a study of blood T cell repertoires in COVID-19. Recruitment covered about two dozen US areas and drew participants whose ages spanned roughly 18 to 100 years. Assignment of participants to cohorts was predicated upon participant-reported clinical history. The germline V gene has CDR1 MRHNA and CDR2 SNTAGT. The CDR3 has 14 residues. Trimming cost V 7 bases and J 1 base, with 13 bases left between them. Per the study methods: The authors estimated nucleated cell counts from reference gene primer amplification. Some clones are missing from TCRdb's copy, which holds only in-frame ones; the method was immunoSEQ multiplex PCR. Clone size and V and J calls were adopted from that table, with D and trimming inferred from the DNA. This table has 310,000 or so clones, around 90% appearing once.

The chain couples TRBV6-4 to TRBJ1-2; TRBD1 might be the D (5 bases). This TCR was recovered from a woman aged 30 to 39 who had recovered from COVID-19. Sequencing was performed on PBMCs or T cells enriched from blood (not recorded which). The DNA of the CDR3 is TGTGCCAGCACCGGAGACAGCGATAACTATGGCTACACCTTC. Translating gives CASTGDSDNYGYTF.